This T cell receptor (beta chain) comes out of a study of shared clonotypes between healthy human individuals. DNA at roughly 0.2 ug, roughly 30,000 T cell genomes, went into sorted-subset replicate PCRs. The repertoire was sequenced with immunoSEQ multiplex PCR; TCRdb's copy has only in-frame clones and lacks some. The sample includes roughly 2.1 million clones, about 92% of them seen just once. Germline-derived CDR1 and CDR2 are MDHEN and SYDVKM. The CDR3 totals 13 residues. Trimming shortened V by 9 bases and J by 2 bases, and 13 bases separated the two germline ends. Terminally differentiated effector memory CD45RA+ cells were left out of the naive CD8 fraction, which was CD45RO-negative and positively selected for CCR7. There were no recent acute infections or vaccinations among the donors, who were healthy HIV-negative adults.

Sequenced input: naive CD8+ T cells from PBMCs. The V gene is TRBV28, the J gene TRBJ2-5, with D perhaps matching TRBD1 or TRBD2 (6 bases each). This TCR derives from a man aged 18-30 years in good health. Some clones in this sample may be carry-over from other donors' samples. Here the CDR3 reads CASLRDNQETQYF. Written as DNA, the CDR3 is TGTGCCAGTCTGCGGGACAATCAAGAGACCCAGTACTTC. Combining the CDR3 with reference TRBV28 and TRBJ2-5 gives the whole variable domain DVKVTQSSRYLVKRTGEKVFLECVQDMDHENMFWYRQDPGLGLRLIYFSYDVKMKEKGDIPEGYSVSREKKERFSLILESASTNQTSMYLCASLRDNQETQYFGPGTRLLVL.